What follows are 32 T cell receptor beta chains derived from one specimen sequenced in a study of blood T cell repertoires in COVID-19. The assay was immunoSEQ multiplex PCR, and TCRdb's table has in-frame clones only and misses some. The sample lists 70,000 to 100,000 clones, 86% occurring once. The source material was peripheral blood. The receptors were sampled from a man of 80 years or more with active or convalescent COVID-19.

The chain joins TRBV28 to TRBJ1-2; weak D call: TRBD1 (5 bases). The CDR3 has 17 amino acids. V lost 4 bases to trimming and J lost 2 bases, with 20 bases between them. Germline V gene lookup returns CDR1 MDHEN and CDR2 SYDVKM. The CDR3 DNA follows: TGTGCCAGCAGTTCGGTAGCACAGGTGGGAATGAACTATGGCTACACCTTC. Translation: CASSSVAQVGMNYGYTF.

DNA for the CDR3: TGCGCCAGCAGCCAAGAGTCGGGTTTAAGAGGAGGCGAAGATTCACCCCTCCACTTT. Its protein product is CASSQESGLRGGEDSPLHF. The rearrangement links TRBV4-3 to TRBJ1-6; no firm D call. This CDR3 region has 19 residues. Between the trimmed V and J ends, which lost 0 bases and 8 bases, there was a span of 23 bases. CDR1 and CDR2 from the germline V gene are LGHNA and YSLEER.

The chain employs TRBV5-5 and TRBJ2-1; D gene uncertain. This CDR3 is built from 15 residues. V gave up 0 bases and J gave up 3 bases, with 10 bases separating them. The V gene's germline CDR1 is SGHKS and CDR2 YYEKEE (reference sequence). CDR3: CASSLAPPGYNEQFF. The CDR3 DNA follows: TGTGCCAGCAGCTTGGCCCCCCCGGGCTACAATGAGCAGTTCTTC.

The genes are TRBV7-8 and TRBJ1-5; D may be TRBD1 (5 bases). CDR1 and CDR2 from the germline V gene are SGHVS and FQNEAQ. V was cut by 1 base and J by 3 bases, with 10 bases left in between. The CDR3 spans 15 residues. CDR3 loop: CASSLGAGINQPQHF. Here the CDR3 DNA reads TGTGCCAGCAGCTTAGGGGCAGGGATCAATCAGCCCCAGCATTTT.

Here the CDR3 DNA reads TGTGCCAGCAGTTACGGGGACAGGAGCTCCTACAATGAGCAGTTCTTC. The encoded protein is CASSYGDRSSYNEQFF. The chain combines TRBV28 with TRBJ2-1; 8 bases are shared with TRBD1. Per germline, CDR1 MDHEN and CDR2 SYDVKM. With V trimmed by 4 bases and J by 0 bases, 5 bases remained unmatched. This CDR3 has 16 amino acids.

In its sample, this clone was seen a few times. The CDR3 region has the DNA TGTGCCAGCAGGCAAGCGGGAGGGAGCACCGGGGAGCTGTTTTTT. It codes for CASRQAGGSTGELFF. V and J are TRBV11-2 and TRBJ2-2; 10 bases agree with TRBD2. The CDR3 runs 15 residues. Germline trimming cut 6 bases from V and 4 bases from J; bases unmatched to any gene: 5. The germline gives CDR1 SGHAT, CDR2 FQNNGV.

This chain joins TRBV19 and TRBJ1-2, with 8 bases fitting TRBD1. The CDR3 runs 16 residues. V shed 6 bases and J 4 bases; nucleotides not matched to a gene: 13. Germline CDR1 LNHDA, CDR2 SQIVND (reference sequence). CDR3 DNA: TGTGCCAGTAGCCCCACAGGGGGACCCCGGGCCTATGGCTACACCTTC. Translation gives CASSPTGGPRAYGYTF. Filled out from reference TRBV19 and TRBJ1-2, the complete variable domain reads DGGITQSPKYLFRKEGQNVTLSCEQNLNHDAMYWYRQDPGQGLRLIYYSQIVNDFQKGDIAEGYSVSREKKESFPLTVTSAQKNPTAFYLCASSPTGGPRAYGYTFGSGTRLTVV.

V gene TRBV5-1 combines with J gene TRBJ1-1; the D is unclear. CDR1 SGHRS and CDR2 YFSETQ come from the germline V gene. This CDR3 region has 13 residues. V dropped 1 base and J dropped 4 bases, with 8 bases sitting between them. CDR3 coding DNA: TGCGCCAGCAGCTTGATGTGGAGCACTGAAGCTTTCTTT. Amino acids: CASSLMWSTEAFF.

This sequence joins TRBV5-8 and TRBJ1-3; perhaps TRBD1 as D (6 bases). Germline CDR1 reads SGHTS; CDR2 reads YDEGEE. Trimming left V 1 base short and J 0 bases short, with 14 bases between. CDR3 length equals 17 residues. The CDR3 bases are TGTGCCAGCAGCTTGCCGGCAGGGGCCCACTCTGGAAACACCATATATTTT. Translation gives CASSLPAGAHSGNTIYF.

The chain combines TRBV30 with TRBJ2-3; TRBD1 is a possible D gene (7 bases). Germline V gene data show CDR1 as GTSNPN and CDR2 as SVGIG (reference sequence). V dropped 5 bases and J dropped 8 bases, with 17 bases sitting between them. The CDR3 has 13 amino acids. CDR3 residues: CAWAGGPGGTQYF. CDR3 in DNA: TGTGCCTGGGCAGGAGGGCCAGGGGGTACGCAGTATTTT.

This clone has only one observation. V is TRBV6-6 and J is TRBJ2-1; 9 nucleotides agree with TRBD2. Germline CDR1 MNHNY, CDR2 SVGAGI (reference sequence). This CDR3 contains 14 residues. Trimming at V came to 2 bases and at J to 6 bases, leaving 2 bases not matched to a gene. CDR3 coding DNA: TGTGCCAGCAGTTACCCTAGCGGGATCAATGAGCAGTTCTTC. Translated, it gives CASSYPSGINEQFF.

The DNA of the CDR3 is TGCGCCAGCAGCCGAGAGCTAGAGGGCTACGAGCAGTACTTC. Its protein is CASSRELEGYEQYF. This chain uses TRBV4-3 with TRBJ2-7; D is possibly TRBD2 (5 bases). Trimming shortened V by 4 bases and J by 3 bases, and 13 bases separated the two germline ends. Germline V gives CDR1 LGHNA, CDR2 YSLEER. This CDR3 is 14 amino acids long.

V gene TRBV11-3 combines with J gene TRBJ2-2; D is possibly TRBD2 (6 bases). The CDR3 totals 12 residues. The germline gives CDR1 SGHNT, CDR2 YENEEA. The V gene lost 5 bases and the J gene lost 12 bases, with 13 bases spanning the gap. CDR3: CASSPGGGKLFF. The CDR3 nucleotides read TGTGCCAGCAGCCCCGGGGGTGGGAAGCTGTTTTTT.

The chain links TRBV5-1 to TRBJ2-7; 9 bases align to TRBD2. Unmatched junction bases numbered 11, after V lost 4 bases and J lost 6 bases. The germline V gene encodes CDR1 SGHRS and CDR2 YFSETQ. The CDR3 sequence is 15 residues long. As DNA, the CDR3 is TGCGCCAGCAGCAATAGCGGGGGACGTTGGACCGAGCAGTACTTC. Translating gives CASSNSGGRWTEQYF.

V is TRBV29-1 and J is TRBJ1-1; a weak D match, TRBD1 (6 bases). V was pared by 5 bases and J by 4 bases, with 14 bases between. The length of the CDR3 is 13 residues. Germline CDR1 reads SQVTM; CDR2 reads ANQGSEA. The CDR3 coding sequence is TGCAGCGTTCAAACAGGGAGTGGCACTGAAGCTTTCTTT. It is translated as CSVQTGSGTEAFF.

This clone has only one observation. The rearrangement links TRBV27 to TRBJ2-7; D remains ambiguous. The CDR3 contains 12 residues. Germline V lookup: CDR1 MNHEY, CDR2 SMNVEV (reference sequence). The V gene lost 3 bases and the J gene lost 6 bases, with 9 bases spanning the gap. This chain's CDR3 is CASSFGTGEQYF. The DNA for the CDR3 is TGTGCCAGCAGTTTTGGTACCGGCGAGCAGTACTTC.

This clone was seen a single time. The V and J genes are TRBV4-3 and TRBJ2-5, with D hard to call. V was cut by 1 base and J by 2 bases, with 8 bases left in between. From germline, CDR1 is LGHNA and CDR2 YSLEER. The CDR3 has 14 amino acids. CDR3 nucleotide sequence: TGCGCCAGCAGCCAAGTTGGCGGACAAGAGACCCAGTACTTC. Protein product: CASSQVGGQETQYF.

This sequence joins TRBV5-1 and TRBJ2-1, with 12 positions matching TRBD1. The V gene end was trimmed by 0 bases and the J gene end by 8 bases; junction bases not matched to a gene: 3. CDR1 and CDR2 from the germline V gene are SGHRS and YFSETQ. There are 15 residues in the CDR3. CDR3 residues: CASSLEGQGADEQFF. The DNA of the CDR3 is TGCGCCAGCAGCTTGGAGGGACAGGGGGCGGATGAGCAGTTCTTC.

CDR3 DNA: TGTGCCAGCAGCCCTCGTGATAGCGGGATCAGGGAGACCCAGTACTTC. Residues: CASSPRDSGIRETQYF. The chain combines TRBV7-8 with TRBJ2-5, with 8 bases matching TRBD2. J gave up 5 bases and V 5 bases, and 13 bases lay outside the gene matches. There are 16 residues in the CDR3. Germline CDR1 is SGHVS and CDR2 is FQNEAQ.

This sequence joins TRBV5-6 and TRBJ2-3; 8 nucleotides match TRBD2. Germline CDR1 SGHDT, CDR2 YYEEEE. CDR3 length: 15 residues. V lost 4 bases, J lost 5 bases, and 9 bases stayed unmatched. The CDR3 reads CASSDGTSGRDTQYF. The CDR3 nucleotides are TGTGCCAGCAGCGACGGGACTAGTGGCAGAGATACGCAGTATTTT.

V usage is TRBV2 and J usage is TRBJ2-7, with 14 bases fitting TRBD2. The CDR3 runs to 11 residues. Germline V CDR1 and CDR2: SNHLY, FYNNEI. Here the CDR3 DNA reads TGTGTGACTAGCGGGAGGGCGGAGCAGTACTTC. Its protein product is CVTSGRAEQYF.

This clone is a singleton in its sample. The rearrangement joins TRBV4-2 to TRBJ2-7; TRBD2 agrees at 11 bases. The V segment lost 2 bases and the J segment 3 bases; nucleotides outside the gene matches: 6. The germline V gene encodes CDR1 LGHNA and CDR2 YNFKEQ. CDR3 length equals 16 residues. CDR3 nucleotides: TGTGCCAGCAGCCAAAATCCAACTAGCGGGGGCTACGAGCAGTACTTC. Its translation is CASSQNPTSGGYEQYF.

CDR3 in amino acids: CASIIVQPQHF. CDR3 DNA: TGTGCCAGCATCATTGTTCAGCCCCAGCATTTT. The chain combines TRBV21-1 with TRBJ1-5; no check of the table's D call, TRBD1, against the DNA was made. TRBV21-1 is recorded as a pseudogene. CDR3 length: 11 amino acids.

The rearrangement uses TRBV12-3 or TRBV12-4 and TRBJ2-7; tentative D call: TRBD1 (5 bases). Trimming took off 3 bases at V and 3 bases at J, with 6 bases between the two ends. The CDR3 loop spans 12 amino acids. For the CDR3, the DNA is TGTGCCAGCAGTTTTCAGGGCTACGAGCAGTACTTC. This gives the protein CASSFQGYEQYF.

This clone was detected once. V gene TRBV19 combines with J gene TRBJ1-6; tentatively, D is TRBD1 (6 bases). The length of the CDR3 is 18 residues. V lost 3 bases, J lost 8 bases, and 23 bases lay in between. The V gene's germline CDR1 is LNHDA and CDR2 SQIVND (reference sequence). The CDR3: CASSIHPRQAKGDSPLHF. The CDR3 DNA reads TGTGCCAGTAGTATCCACCCTCGACAGGCGAAGGGGGATTCACCCCTCCACTTT.

The V and J genes are TRBV2 and TRBJ2-7, with 7 bases aligning to TRBD2. V gave up 3 bases and J gave up 6 bases; unmatched junction bases: 11. CDR1 SNHLY and CDR2 FYNNEI come from the germline V gene. The CDR3 runs to 15 residues. CDR3 loop: CASSDWAGAFREQYF. CDR3 nucleotide sequence: TGTGCCAGCAGTGACTGGGCGGGAGCGTTTCGCGAGCAGTACTTC.

This clone was seen a handful of times. The CDR3 nucleotides read TGTGCCAGCAGCTTGGCAGGTGAGAGCTCCTACGAGCAGTACTTC. Translation gives CASSLAGESSYEQYF. The chain recombines TRBV5-4 with TRBJ2-7; D is uncertain. Germline V gene lookup returns CDR1 SGHNT and CDR2 YYREEE (reference sequence). The CDR3 contains 15 residues. V lost 0 bases to trimming and J lost 0 bases, with 10 bases between them.

The chain has TRBV12-5 and TRBJ1-3; D not certain. V was pared by 6 bases and J by 0 bases, with 12 bases between. The CDR3 length is 15 residues. Germline V gene lookup returns CDR1 LGHNT and CDR2 FRNRAP. The CDR3 region has the DNA TGTGCTAGTGGCTCCGGGGTTAACTCTGGAAACACCATATATTTT. Residues: CASGSGVNSGNTIYF.

This clone was detected only once. J is TRBJ2-7 and V is TRBV5-1, with TRBD1 matching 9 bases. There are 15 residues in the CDR3. Germline V gene lookup returns CDR1 SGHRS and CDR2 YFSETQ. V shed 0 bases and J 5 bases; nucleotides not matched to a gene: 6. The CDR3 spells CASSLVGTGIDEQYF. The CDR3 DNA follows: TGCGCCAGCAGCTTGGTGGGGACAGGGATCGACGAGCAGTACTTC.

This chain connects TRBV6-4 to TRBJ2-7; 11 bases agree with TRBD2. The CDR3 has 15 residues. Trimming at V came to 6 bases and at J to 3 bases, leaving 7 bases not matched to a gene. Germline loops: CDR1 MRHNA, CDR2 SNTAGT. CDR3 amino acids: CASSKLAGDVYEQYF. DNA of the CDR3: TGTGCCAGCAGCAAACTAGCGGGAGATGTCTACGAGCAGTACTTC.

This chain uses TRBV7-9 with TRBJ2-1, with TRBD2 identical over 10 bases. This CDR3 spans 16 amino acids. CDR1 and CDR2 from the germline V gene are SEHNR and FQNEAQ (reference sequence). The junction had 4 bases not matched to a gene; V was cut back by 5 bases and J by 0 bases. Written as DNA, the CDR3 is TGTGCCAGCAGCCGTAGCGGGGGGAGCTCCTACAATGAGCAGTTCTTC. This gives the protein CASSRSGGSSYNEQFF.

The chain employs TRBV2 and TRBJ2-1; 8 nucleotides agree with TRBD2. The J segment lost 0 bases and the V segment lost 7 bases, leaving 17 bases of the junction unmatched. Germline CDR1 and CDR2: SNHLY and FYNNEI. This CDR3 is 19 amino acids long. The chain's CDR3 is CASKGGSGRVTSSYNEQFF. CDR3 in DNA: TGTGCCAGCAAAGGGGGGAGCGGGAGAGTAACCAGCTCCTACAATGAGCAGTTCTTC.